The 24 T cell receptor beta chains presented below share a single source sample, sequenced in a study. MiXCR, run by TCRdb on the 5' RACE reads, gives a single entry per CDR3 protein. The data hold nearly 55,000 distinct CDR3 sequences, with roughly 22% observed a single time. The specimen sequenced was tumor-infiltrating naive CD4+ T cells sorted from the breast tumor. The subset is: naive CD4+ T cells, CD4+CD45RA+CD25-. All receptors come from a female donor with breast cancer.

This clonotype was seen more than once but under ten times. V usage is TRBV6-5 and J usage is TRBJ1-6, with 7 bases that match TRBD1. Germline assignment: CDR1 MNHEY and CDR2 SVGAGI. This CDR3 comprises 18 residues. Losses at the gene ends were 6 bases for V and 0 bases for J; bases not matched to a gene: 11. The CDR3 sequence: CASRPRGRGSSYNSPLHF. In nucleotides, the CDR3 is TGTGCCAGCAGGCCTAGGGGGCGGGGGAGCTCCTATAATTCACCCCTCCACTTT.

This clonotype was seen a handful of times. The chain links TRBV20-1 to TRBJ1-5; D is uncertain. Germline loops: CDR1 DFQATT, CDR2 SNEGSKA (reference sequence). With 3 bases removed from V and 4 bases from J, the gap between germline ends came to 10 bases. This CDR3 spans 13 amino acids. CDR3 amino acids: CSASTSQNQPQHF. CDR3 DNA sequence: TGCAGTGCTAGTACTTCGCAGAATCAGCCCCAGCATTTT.

The sample holds a few counts of this clonotype. The chain combines TRBV5-1 with TRBJ2-1, with a possible D match to TRBD1 (7 bases). CDR1 is SGHRS and CDR2 is YFSETQ in the germline V gene. The CDR3 runs to 13 residues. Trimming shortened V by 6 bases and J by 5 bases, and 12 bases separated the two germline ends. CDR3 region: CASTEGQNNEQFF. In nucleotides, the CDR3 is TGCGCCAGCACGGAGGGACAGAACAATGAGCAGTTCTTC.

This clonotype appeared a few times. The rearrangement joins TRBV7-2 to TRBJ1-6; no clear D gene. The CDR3 is made up of 12 amino acids. CDR1 SGHTA and CDR2 FQGNSA come from the germline V gene. The V end lost 0 bases, the J end lost 9 bases, and 3 bases lay between the germline ends. The CDR3 sequence is CASSLALSPLHF. CDR3 bases: TGTGCCAGCAGCTTAGCGCTTTCACCCCTCCACTTT.

This clonotype was found a few times. The rearrangement links TRBV5-6 to TRBJ1-4; D call uncertain. V lost 1 base, J lost 8 bases, and 15 bases lay in between. From germline, CDR1 is SGHDT and CDR2 YYEEEE. The CDR3 sequence is 15 residues long. In DNA form, the CDR3 reads TGTGCCAGCAGCTTGTATATCGTCGAGGAGGAAAAACTGTTTTTT. This encodes CASSLYIVEEEKLFF.

The CDR3 coding sequence is TGTGCCAGCAGTTCTGACGGGAAGAGGACCGGGGAGCTGTTTTTT. It encodes CASSSDGKRTGELFF. V usage is TRBV7-9 and J usage is TRBJ2-2; a weak D match, TRBD2 (5 bases). Trimming cost V 6 bases and J 5 bases, with 16 bases left between them. Germline CDR1 and CDR2: SEHNR and FQNEAQ (reference sequence). This CDR3 comprises 15 residues.

This clonotype was counted between two and nine times. V usage is TRBV4-1 and J usage is TRBJ1-2; D might be TRBD1 (6 bases). The germline V gene has CDR1 MGHRA and CDR2 YSYEKL. The CDR3 contains 15 residues. Trimming removed 5 bases at V and 8 bases at J, with 21 bases between. CDR3: CASSFRARGLVGYTF. CDR3 coding DNA: TGCGCCAGCAGCTTCAGGGCCAGGGGCTTAGTCGGCTACACCTTC.

This clonotype has only a few counts. The chain employs TRBV15 and TRBJ2-1; possibly TRBD2 for D (5 bases). CDR3 length: 13 residues. V was trimmed by 0 bases and J by 9 bases, leaving 9 bases between them. Germline values: CDR1 LNHNV, CDR2 YYDKDF (reference sequence). The CDR3 DNA is TGTGCCACCAGCAGAGATGTAGGGAGTGAGCAGTTCTTC. Its protein product is CATSRDVGSEQFF.

This chain joins TRBV29-1 and TRBJ1-1, with a weak D call TRBD1 (5 bases). Germline V gives CDR1 SQVTM, CDR2 ANQGSEA. Trimming stripped 5 bases from V and 3 bases from J, with 10 bases between. This CDR3 comprises 12 residues. CDR3 bases: TGCAGCGTTATAGGGGCGGACACTGAAGCTTTCTTT. This encodes CSVIGADTEAFF.

The sample holds many counts of this clonotype. The chain combines TRBV20-1 with TRBJ2-3; unclear D gene. CDR3 size: 14 residues. Per the germline V gene, CDR1 is DFQATT and CDR2 is SNEGSKA (reference sequence). Trimming removed 6 bases at V and 0 bases at J, with 13 bases between. CDR3 DNA sequence: TGCAGTGCACGGATCCCGGCTAGCACAGATACGCAGTATTTT. Its protein product is CSARIPASTDTQYF.

This clonotype was seen only a few times. The V and J genes are TRBV4-1 and TRBJ2-1; TRBD2 matches 10 bases. This CDR3 comprises 16 residues. J gave up 7 bases and V 4 bases, and 10 bases lay outside the gene matches. Germline V CDR1 and CDR2: MGHRA, YSYEKL. In DNA, the CDR3 is TGCGCCAGCAGCCCAATTCAGCGGGGGGGAAGGAATGAGCAGTTCTTC. The encoded protein is CASSPIQRGGRNEQFF.

V is TRBV5-6 and J is TRBJ2-7; D ambiguous. Deletions cut 3 bases from V and 1 base from J, with 8 bases between. Germline V gene lookup returns CDR1 SGHDT and CDR2 YYEEEE. CDR3 size: 13 residues. CDR3: CASSSQVSYEQYF. CDR3 nucleotides: TGTGCCAGCAGCTCCCAGGTTTCCTACGAGCAGTACTTC.

V is TRBV21-1 and J is TRBJ2-6; the table's D call TRBD2 went unverified against the DNA. TRBV21-1 is shown as a pseudogene. The CDR3 covers 18 residues. CDR3 nucleotides: TGTGCCAGCAGCAACCTAGCGGGAGGGCCTACTGGGGCCAACGTCCTGACTTTC. It translates to CASSNLAGGPTGANVLTF.

This chain connects TRBV7-3 to TRBJ2-7; 8 positions agree with TRBD2. The CDR3 loop spans 17 amino acids. V was pared by 2 bases and J by 4 bases, with 13 bases of the junction left unmatched. The V gene's germline CDR1 is SGHTA and CDR2 FQGTGA. CDR3 sequence reads: CASSLYPLCGRPYEQYF. CDR3 bases: TGTGCCAGCAGCTTATACCCCCTGTGCGGGAGGCCGTACGAGCAGTACTTC.

This clonotype has more than one count but fewer than ten. V is TRBV20-1 and J is TRBJ2-7; D is perhaps TRBD1 or TRBD2 (5 bases each). CDR3 length equals 13 residues. Germline V CDR1 and CDR2: DFQATT, SNEGSKA (reference sequence). V dropped 5 bases and J dropped 6 bases, with 17 bases sitting between them. The CDR3, as DNA: TGCAGTGCTCCTGGATGGGGGAATAGCGAGCAGTACTTC. Residues: CSAPGWGNSEQYF.

This clonotype occurred many times. The rearrangement uses TRBV6-5 and TRBJ1-5; D is ambiguous. V lost 10 bases, J lost 2 bases, and 15 bases lay in between. CDR1 is MNHEY and CDR2 is SVGAGI in the germline V gene. The CDR3 runs to 14 residues. In nucleotides, the CDR3 is TGTGCCACCCAAGCCAGGACTGGCAATCAGCCCCAGCATTTT. Its protein product is CATQARTGNQPQHF.

The chain recombines TRBV2 with TRBJ2-4; D is perhaps TRBD1 or TRBD2 (6 bases each). V shed 2 bases and J shed 2 bases, with 10 bases lying between them. The V gene's germline CDR1 is SNHLY and CDR2 FYNNEI. The CDR3 is made up of 15 amino acids. The CDR3: CASSERGATKNIQYF. CDR3 coding DNA: TGTGCCAGCAGTGAAAGGGGGGCAACCAAAAACATTCAGTACTTC.

Only a few counts were recorded for this clonotype. J is TRBJ2-3 and V is TRBV12-3 or TRBV12-4; 7 bases are shared with TRBD2. The CDR3 totals 14 residues. V dropped 5 bases and J dropped 5; count of bases not matched to a gene: 7. The CDR3 DNA follows: TGTGCCAGCAGTCCCCACGCTAGCGGAGATACGCAGTATTTT. Translation gives CASSPHASGDTQYF.

The chain joins TRBV3-1 to TRBJ2-1; 10 bases fit TRBD2. With 2 bases clipped from V and 6 bases from J, the junction kept 4 bases outside the gene matches. The CDR3 is made up of 15 amino acids. Germline CDR1 LGHDT, CDR2 YNNKEL (reference sequence). CDR3 sequence: CASSQSASGGNEQFF. The DNA of the CDR3 is TGTGCCAGCAGCCAATCGGCTAGCGGGGGCAATGAGCAGTTCTTC.

This clonotype was counted between two and nine times. The chain carries TRBV7-2 and TRBJ1-2, with a possible D match to TRBD1 (6 bases). V lost 3 bases to trimming and J lost 2 bases, with 19 bases between them. CDR3 length equals 17 residues. Germline CDR1 and CDR2: SGHTA and FQGNSA. The CDR3 reads CASSFKVAGEANYGYTF. The DNA for the CDR3 is TGTGCCAGCAGCTTTAAAGTCGCAGGGGAGGCCAACTATGGCTACACCTTC.

This clonotype was picked up many times. J is TRBJ2-5 and V is TRBV11-2; D uncertain. Germline V gene lookup returns CDR1 SGHAT and CDR2 FQNNGV. There are 15 residues in the CDR3. Trimming stripped 2 bases from V and 2 bases from J, with 12 bases between. DNA of the CDR3: TGTGCCAGCAGCTTAAATATGGGCAAACAAGAGACCCAGTACTTC. Protein product: CASSLNMGKQETQYF. Drawing the rest from reference TRBV11-2 and TRBJ2-5, the complete variable domain is EAGVAQSPRYKIIEKRQSVAFWCNPISGHATLYWYQQILGQGPKLLIQFQNNGVVDDSQLPKDRFSAERLKGVDSTLKIQPAKLEDSAVYLCASSLNMGKQETQYFGPGTRLLVL.

Sample share makes this clonotype medium-sized. The chain employs TRBV7-8 and TRBJ2-4, with 10 bases that match TRBD2. This CDR3 is 13 amino acids long. The V and J ends lost 5 bases and 9 bases, in that order; junction bases with no gene match: 4. Germline V gene lookup returns CDR1 SGHVS and CDR2 FQNEAQ. The CDR3 DNA sequence: TGTGCCAGCAGCCCCAGCGGGAGGGGCATTCAGTACTTC. This translates into CASSPSGRGIQYF. The variable domain in full, with the rest retrieved from reference TRBV7-8 and TRBJ2-4, is GAGVSQSPRYKVAKRGQDVALRCDPISGHVSLFWYQQALGQGPEFLTYFQNEAQLDKSGLPSDRFFAERPEGSVSTLKIQRTQQEDSAVYLCASSPSGRGIQYFGAGTRLSVL.

The J gene is TRBJ1-1, the V gene TRBV30; perhaps TRBD1 as D (5 bases). Trimming left V 3 bases short and J 2 bases short, with 13 bases between. CDR3 size: 14 residues. Germline loops: CDR1 GTSNPN, CDR2 SVGIG (reference sequence). CDR3 sequence: CAWRSGLFNTEAFF. DNA of the CDR3: TGTGCCTGGAGGTCGGGACTATTTAACACTGAAGCTTTCTTT.

V gene TRBV11-3 combines with J gene TRBJ2-3; the match to TRBD1 covers 9 bases. J lost 6 bases, V lost 0 bases, and 10 bases had no gene match. Germline CDR1 is SGHNT and CDR2 is YENEEA. The CDR3 contains 17 residues. CDR3 amino acids: CASSLDVRDRAQDTQYF. CDR3 bases: TGTGCCAGCAGCTTAGATGTGAGGGACAGGGCCCAGGATACGCAGTATTTT.